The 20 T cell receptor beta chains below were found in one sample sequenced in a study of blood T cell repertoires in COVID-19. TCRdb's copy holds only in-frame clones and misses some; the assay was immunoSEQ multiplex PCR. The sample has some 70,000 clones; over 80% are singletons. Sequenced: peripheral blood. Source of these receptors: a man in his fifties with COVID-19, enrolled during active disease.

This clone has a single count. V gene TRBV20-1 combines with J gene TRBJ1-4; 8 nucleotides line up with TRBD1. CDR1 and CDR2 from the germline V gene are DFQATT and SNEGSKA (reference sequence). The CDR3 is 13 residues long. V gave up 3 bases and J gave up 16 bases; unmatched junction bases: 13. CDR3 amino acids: CSASSRGSGTGFF. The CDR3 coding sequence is TGCAGTGCTAGTAGTCGCGGCTCGGGGACAGGGTTTTTT.

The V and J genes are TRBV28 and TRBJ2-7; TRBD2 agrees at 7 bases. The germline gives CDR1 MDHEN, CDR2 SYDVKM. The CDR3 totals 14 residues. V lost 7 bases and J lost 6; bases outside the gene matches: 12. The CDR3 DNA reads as TGTGCCAGCACCCTTAGTGGGGAGGGGCCCGAGCAGTACTTC. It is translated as CASTLSGEGPEQYF.

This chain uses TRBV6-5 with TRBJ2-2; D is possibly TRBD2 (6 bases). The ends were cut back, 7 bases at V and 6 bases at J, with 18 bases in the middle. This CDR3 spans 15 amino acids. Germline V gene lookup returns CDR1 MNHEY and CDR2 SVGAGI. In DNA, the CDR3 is TGTGCCAGCAAACCCGGGACTCAAATTTCCGGGGAGCTGTTTTTT. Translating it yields CASKPGTQISGELFF.

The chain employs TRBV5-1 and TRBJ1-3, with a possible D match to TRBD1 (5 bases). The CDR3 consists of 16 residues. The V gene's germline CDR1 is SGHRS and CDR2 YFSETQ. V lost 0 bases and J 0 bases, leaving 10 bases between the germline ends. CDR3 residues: CASSLALGPSGNTIYF. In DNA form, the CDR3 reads TGCGCCAGCAGCTTGGCGCTGGGGCCCTCTGGAAACACCATATATTTT.

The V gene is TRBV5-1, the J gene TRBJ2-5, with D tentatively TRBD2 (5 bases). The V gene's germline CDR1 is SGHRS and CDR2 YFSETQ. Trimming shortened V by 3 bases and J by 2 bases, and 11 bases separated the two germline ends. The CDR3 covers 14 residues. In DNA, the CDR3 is TGCGCCAGCAGCTCCACGGGATCACAAGAGACCCAGTACTTC. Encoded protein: CASSSTGSQETQYF.

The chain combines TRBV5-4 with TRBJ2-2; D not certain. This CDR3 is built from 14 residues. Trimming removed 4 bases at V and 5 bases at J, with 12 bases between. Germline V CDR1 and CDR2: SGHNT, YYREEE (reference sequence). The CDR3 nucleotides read TGTGCCAGCAGCCCCGCTCGTCGGACCGGGGAGCTGTTTTTT. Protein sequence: CASSPARRTGELFF.

This chain's CDR3 is CASSGQGGQPQHF. In DNA form, the CDR3 reads TGTGCCAGCAGCGGACAGGGGGGACAGCCCCAGCATTTT. This chain joins TRBV5-5 and TRBJ1-5; 10 bases are shared with TRBD1. Germline trimming cut 4 bases from V and 7 bases from J; bases unmatched to any gene: 2. There are 13 residues in the CDR3. Germline V CDR1 and CDR2: SGHKS, YYEKEE (reference sequence).

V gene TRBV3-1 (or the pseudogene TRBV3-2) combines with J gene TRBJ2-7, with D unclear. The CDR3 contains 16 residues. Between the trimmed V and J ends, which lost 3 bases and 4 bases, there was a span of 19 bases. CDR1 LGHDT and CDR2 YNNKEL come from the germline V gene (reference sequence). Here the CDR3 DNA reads TGTGCCAGCAGCCAGGAACTCCCGCAGGTTAGTTACGAGCAGTACTTC. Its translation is CASSQELPQVSYEQYF.

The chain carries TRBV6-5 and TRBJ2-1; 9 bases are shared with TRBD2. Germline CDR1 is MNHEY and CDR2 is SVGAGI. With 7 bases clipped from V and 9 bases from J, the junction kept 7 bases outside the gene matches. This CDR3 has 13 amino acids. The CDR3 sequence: CASTEREAAEQFF. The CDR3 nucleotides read TGTGCCAGCACCGAGCGGGAGGCGGCTGAGCAGTTCTTC.

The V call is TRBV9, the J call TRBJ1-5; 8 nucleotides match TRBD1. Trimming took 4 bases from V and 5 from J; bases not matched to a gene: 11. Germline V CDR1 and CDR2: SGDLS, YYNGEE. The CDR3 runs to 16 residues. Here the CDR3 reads CASSPGTGGLDQPQHF. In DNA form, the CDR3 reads TGTGCCAGCAGCCCCGGGACAGGAGGACTGGATCAGCCCCAGCATTTT.

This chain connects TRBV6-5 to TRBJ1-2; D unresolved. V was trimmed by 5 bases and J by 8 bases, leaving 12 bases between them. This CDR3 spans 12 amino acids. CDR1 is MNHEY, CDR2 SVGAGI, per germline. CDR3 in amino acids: CASSPTRKGYTF. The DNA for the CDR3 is TGTGCCAGCAGTCCGACAAGGAAAGGCTACACCTTC.

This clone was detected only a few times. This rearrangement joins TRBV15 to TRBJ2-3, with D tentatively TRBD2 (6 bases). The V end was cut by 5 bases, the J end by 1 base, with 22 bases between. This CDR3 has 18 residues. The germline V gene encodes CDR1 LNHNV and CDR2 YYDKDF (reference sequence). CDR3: CATSEGPAGRAGTDTQYF. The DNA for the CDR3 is TGTGCCACCAGCGAGGGGCCCGCGGGGCGAGCAGGCACAGATACGCAGTATTTT.

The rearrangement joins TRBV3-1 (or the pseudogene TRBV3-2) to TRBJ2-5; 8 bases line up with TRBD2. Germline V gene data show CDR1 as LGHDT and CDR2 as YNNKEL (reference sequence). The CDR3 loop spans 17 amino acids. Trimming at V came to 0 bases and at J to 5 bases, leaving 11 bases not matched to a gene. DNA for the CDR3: TGTGCCAGCAGCCAAGAAAGCAGGAGCGGGAGTTTCGAGACCCAGTACTTC. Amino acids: CASSQESRSGSFETQYF.

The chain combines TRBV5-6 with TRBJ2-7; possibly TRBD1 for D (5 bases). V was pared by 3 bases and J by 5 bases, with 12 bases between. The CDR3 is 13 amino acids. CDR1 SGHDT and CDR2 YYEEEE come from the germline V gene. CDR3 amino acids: CASSYLQGHEQYF. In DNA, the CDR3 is TGTGCCAGCAGCTATTTGCAGGGCCACGAGCAGTACTTC.

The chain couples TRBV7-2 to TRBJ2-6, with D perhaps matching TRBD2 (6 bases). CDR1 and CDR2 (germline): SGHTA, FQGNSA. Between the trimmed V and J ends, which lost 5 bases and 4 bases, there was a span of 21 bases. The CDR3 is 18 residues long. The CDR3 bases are TGTGCCAGCAGCCCCTCTCCCATTGGGGGGTACGGGGCCAACGTCCTGACTTTC. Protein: CASSPSPIGGYGANVLTF.

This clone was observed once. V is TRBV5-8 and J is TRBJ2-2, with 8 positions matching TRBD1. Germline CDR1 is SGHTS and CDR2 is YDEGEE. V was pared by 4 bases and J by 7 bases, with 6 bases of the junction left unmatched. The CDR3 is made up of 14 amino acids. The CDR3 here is CASSRGQANGELFF. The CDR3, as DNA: TGTGCCAGCAGCCGGGGACAGGCGAACGGGGAGCTGTTTTTT.

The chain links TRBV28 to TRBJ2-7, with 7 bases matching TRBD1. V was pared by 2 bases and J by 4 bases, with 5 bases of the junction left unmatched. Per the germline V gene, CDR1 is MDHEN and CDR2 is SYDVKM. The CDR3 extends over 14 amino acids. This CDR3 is CASSLTGQKYEQYF. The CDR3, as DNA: TGTGCCAGCAGTTTAACGGGACAGAAATACGAGCAGTACTTC.

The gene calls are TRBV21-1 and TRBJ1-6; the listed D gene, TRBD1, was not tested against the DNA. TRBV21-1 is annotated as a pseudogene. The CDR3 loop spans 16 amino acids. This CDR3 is CASSLLRGKSNSPLHF. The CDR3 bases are TGTGCCAGCAGCCTACTGAGGGGGAAGTCTAATTCACCCCTCCACTTT.

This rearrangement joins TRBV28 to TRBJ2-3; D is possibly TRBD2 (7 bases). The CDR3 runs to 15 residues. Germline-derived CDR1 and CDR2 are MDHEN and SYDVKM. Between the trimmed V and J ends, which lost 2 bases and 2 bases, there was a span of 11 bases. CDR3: CASSLRGAHTDTQYF. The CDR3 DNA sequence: TGTGCCAGCAGTTTACGGGGGGCGCACACAGATACGCAGTATTTT. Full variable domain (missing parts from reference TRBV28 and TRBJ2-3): DVKVTQSSRYLVKRTGEKVFLECVQDMDHENMFWYRQDPGLGLRLIYFSYDVKMKEKGDIPEGYSVSREKKERFSLILESASTNQTSMYLCASSLRGAHTDTQYFGPGTRLTVL.

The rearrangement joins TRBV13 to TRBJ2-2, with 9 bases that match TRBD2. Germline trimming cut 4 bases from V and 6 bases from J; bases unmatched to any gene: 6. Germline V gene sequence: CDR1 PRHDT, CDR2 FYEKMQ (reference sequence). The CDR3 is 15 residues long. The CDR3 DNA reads TGTGCCAGCAGCTCGACTAGCGGCCGTGCCGGGGAGCTGTTTTTT. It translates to CASSSTSGRAGELFF.